A selection of T cell receptor beta chains follows, all from one sample in a study of response to subunit inactivated influenza vaccine. MiXCR was run by TCRdb on the RT-PCR reads, yielding one entry per CDR3 protein. Of around 190,000 distinct CDR3 sequences in the sample, around 9.2% were seen once. The sample in question was non-naive T cells sorted from PBMCs, obtained on the day of vaccination. All receptors derive from a man aged 50 or older who received an inactivated influenza vaccine. CDR3s include the opening cysteine and the closing phenylalanine or tryptophan. A D gene is named only where the DNA matches it firmly. The listing skips clone size in some rows; elsewhere it reads once, few, many or a size class.

clone_size j_call d_call cdr3_length v_call cdr3_aa cdr3_nt
. TRBJ2-7 . 14 TRBV12-3/TRBV12-4 CASSRGRGIAEQYF TGTGCCAGCAGCCGGGGGCGGGGCATCGCTGAGCAGTACTTC
few TRBJ2-1 . 14 TRBV7-2 CASSLGVRYNEQFF TGTGCCAGCAGCTTAGGGGTTAGATACAATGAGCAGTTCTTC
many TRBJ2-3 TRBD2 14 TRBV6-2/TRBV6-3 CATTGLAATDTQYF TGTGCCACGACCGGACTAGCGGCCACAGATACGCAGTATTTT
. TRBJ1-1 . 16 TRBV9 CASKNLGGIGNTEAFF TGTGCCAGCAAAAACCTGGGGGGGATCGGGAACACTGAAGCTTTCTTT
. TRBJ2-7 . 14 TRBV2 CAQRRGSGSYEQYF TGTGCCCAAAGACGAGGGTCGGGCTCCTACGAGCAGTACTTC
few TRBJ2-1 TRBD2 16 TRBV12-3/TRBV12-4 CASSPVGTRGYNEQFF TGTGCCAGCAGTCCCGTCGGGACTAGGGGATACAATGAGCAGTTCTTC
. TRBJ2-1 . 17 TRBV6-2/TRBV6-3 CASRPLVGRSSYNEQFF TGTGCCAGCAGACCTCTAGTGGGACGCTCTTCCTACAATGAGCAGTTCTTC
many TRBJ1-3 . 19 TRBV2 CASNDGIIKRVANGNTIYF TGTGCCAGTAACGACGGGATAATAAAAAGGGTGGCGAACGGAAACACCATATATTTT
few TRBJ2-3 TRBD2 12 TRBV20-1 CSEEGRADTQYF TGCAGTGAGGAGGGGAGGGCAGATACGCAGTATTTT
. TRBJ2-3 . 19 TRBV13 CASSLMTELGQVGTDTQYF TGTGCCAGCAGCTTAATGACTGAGCTGGGCCAAGTCGGCACAGATACGCAGTATTTT
few TRBJ2-2 TRBD2 16 TRBV5-1 CASSPVGGANTGELFF TGCGCCAGCAGCCCGGTGGGGGGGGCGAACACCGGGGAGCTGTTTTTT
. TRBJ2-7 . 14 TRBV28 CASSQNRVPREQYF TGTGCCAGCAGTCAAAACAGGGTCCCGAGGGAGCAGTACTTC
many TRBJ2-2 . 13 TRBV9 CASSSQSFGELFF TGTGCCAGCAGCTCCCAATCGTTCGGGGAGCTGTTTTTT
. TRBJ2-3 . 15 TRBV5-1 CASSLVASSTDTQYF TGCGCCAGCAGCTTGGTTGCTAGCTCCACAGATACGCAGTATTTT